This TCR beta chain was documented in a study of T cell responses to AZD1222 COVID-19 vaccine (dated by TCRdb to the early 2020s). With respect to the entire study: TCR sequencing was performed for some 250 trial participants, of whom approximately 200 were given two doses of AZD1222 and approximately 25 were given two doses of MenACWY control vaccine. Enrollment into the trials was organized by age into subgroups of 18-55, 56-69 and 70-plus years, and those subgroups contained roughly 140, 27 and 60 TCR-sequenced participants, respectively.

The CDR3 regions of human TCRbeta chains were analyzed by immunosequencing. Under the source paper's analysis protocol: TCRs in the repertoires were matched against a reference library of SARS-CoV-2-specific TCRs that had been generated with the MIRA antigen-specificity platform. Breadth was defined as the fraction of unique TCRs that were SARS-CoV-2-associated. Depth was defined as the fraction of total T cells that were SARS-CoV-2-associated. Using the MIRA data, every spike-specific TCR was mapped to the spike region that the TCR reacted to and assigned to either a CD4 or a CD8 class. Log10-transformed breadth and depth values were compared by one-way ANOVA with Sidak's multiple comparisons tests. What TCRdb holds here is the immuneACCESS table cut down to in-frame rearrangements. Part of the clones is not present; checked against another copy, under half of the missing clones reflect an unresolved V gene, and the others are unexplained. From that table come the V and J calls and clone size; the DNA was used to work out D and trimming. The sample yields about 110,000 clones; around 90% were counted once. The top ten hold roughly 15% of the sample.

The trim is 5 bases for V and 4 bases for J, with a gap of 12 bases between the germline ends. The CDR3 runs 13 residues from the cysteine to the phenylalanine. CDR3 DNA is the only sequence kept; it has 39 bases, read in frame from the first base. The germline V gene provides CDR1 MNHEY and CDR2 SVGAGI. The time point label here, explained by the study, means: about 28 days (+/-7) after the second vaccine dose. AZD1222 recipients with second doses at about 4 weeks or about 12 weeks were pooled, because spike-specific TCR depth and breadth did not differ between schedules. The vaccinee samples were drawn from two UK trials, COV001 and COV002, one of which was a single-blind randomized controlled phase 2/3 trial testing AZD1222 (ChAdOx1 nCoV-19) in healthy adults. For TCRbeta chain sequencing, PBMC samples from trial participants were taken at day 0 and at day 28 after the second dose. The research as a whole found: After two AZD1222 doses, spike-specific TCR breadth and depth were significantly higher than at day 0 and than in MenACWY recipients. The 56-69-year group was small, and its depth increase did not reach significance, likely because of low power. Most participants were white British and females outnumbered males, and the authors suggested that clonal diversity may have been underestimated. Reportedly, close to half of the unique spike-specific TCRs recognized epitopes lying outside the regions that are mutated in the B.1.351 and B.1.1.7 variants. Conclusions about previously exposed vaccinees are limited, since just six AZD1222 recipients were seropositive for SARS-CoV-2 at baseline. Because no samples from the day 14 peak response were available, repertoires could be characterized only after the peak T cell response. Vaccine-associated CD4 TCRs spanned the whole spike protein, with dominant responses in regions 160-218 and 743-854.

Comment on this clone: Its antigen is not yet known. Nothing much larger sits one base from this clone, and base qualities are not available.

The rearranged chain carries TRBV6-5 and TRBJ2-7; no D gene call is confident. The TCR originated in an adult who received the AZD1222 COVID-19 vaccine. The input for sequencing was peripheral blood, taken 28 days after the second AZD1222 dose. For the CDR3, the sequence is CASSRLGSYEQYF. The nucleotides are TGTGCCAGCAGTAGGCTTGGTTCGTACGAGCAGTACTTC.